One and the same sample provided the 25 T cell receptor beta chains below, sequenced in a study of regulatory T cells in long-lasting Graves disease. To make TCR beta libraries, researchers used iRepertoire HTBI primers and Arm-PCR of CDR3 regions. MiXCR, run by TCRdb on the multiplex PCR reads, gives a single entry per CDR3 protein. Here the sample spans around 420,000 distinct CDR3 sequences, around a sixth being singletons. Time point given: newly diagnosed GD, antithyroid drugs for less than 3 months. The authors made the TCR library using RNA they extracted from PBMCs. The starting material was peripheral blood mononuclear cells (PBMCs), obtained at new diagnosis, from a patient treated with antithyroid drugs. These receptors all come from a female donor with Graves disease.

This clonotype was counted between two and nine times. This may come from a read error, since a much larger clone is one base off. The rearrangement uses TRBV12-3 or TRBV12-4 and TRBJ2-1, with TRBD1 matching 7 bases. This CDR3 is 15 amino acids long. The V gene end was trimmed by 7 bases and the J gene end by 6 bases; junction bases not matched to a gene: 12. The CDR3 coding sequence is TGTGCCAGCAACCCTCCTGGGGCAGGGGGCAATGAGCAGTTCTTC. It codes for CASNPPGAGGNEQFF.

The chain is built from TRBV7-9 and TRBJ1-1; D is possibly TRBD1 (6 bases). The CDR3 has 18 residues. V dropped 6 bases and J dropped 1 base, with 24 bases sitting between them. Per germline, CDR1 SEHNR and CDR2 FQNEAQ (reference sequence). The DNA for the CDR3 is TGTGCCAGCAGTCAGGGAGTGATGGTGGGACAAAGGAACACTGAAGCTTTCTTT. The encoded protein is CASSQGVMVGQRNTEAFF.

This clonotype appeared many times. The chain couples TRBV20-1 to TRBJ2-7; 7 bases align to TRBD2. The length of the CDR3 is 15 residues. The V segment lost 3 bases and the J segment 3 bases; nucleotides outside the gene matches: 11. CDR1 is DFQATT and CDR2 is SNEGSKA in the germline V gene (reference sequence). CDR3 sequence: CSASPPAGGSYEQYF. The CDR3 DNA reads as TGCAGTGCTAGTCCCCCGGCAGGCGGGAGCTACGAGCAGTACTTC.

The CDR3, as DNA: TGTGCCAGCAGCCAACCCGGACTAGCGGGGGGGCGGAATGAGCAGTTCTTC. This encodes CASSQPGLAGGRNEQFF. The chain employs TRBV4-2 and TRBJ2-1; TRBD2 aligns across 15 bases. The V gene's germline CDR1 is LGHNA and CDR2 YNFKEQ. The CDR3 length is 17 residues. The V gene end was trimmed by 2 bases and the J gene end by 7 bases; junction bases not matched to a gene: 6.

This clonotype has at least ten counts. This chain connects TRBV27 to TRBJ1-1, with a weak D call TRBD1 (5 bases). The CDR3 runs 13 residues. Trimming stripped 5 bases from V and 3 bases from J, with 10 bases between. Germline loops: CDR1 MNHEY, CDR2 SMNVEV (reference sequence). DNA of the CDR3: TGTGCCAGCAGTCCTGACAGCCACACTGAAGCTTTCTTT. Protein: CASSPDSHTEAFF.

This clonotype was counted many times. The chain employs TRBV28 and TRBJ2-1; no definite D call. CDR3 length: 15 residues. Trimming stripped 5 bases from V and 5 bases from J, with 16 bases between. Germline loops: CDR1 MDHEN, CDR2 SYDVKM. The CDR3 DNA is TGTGCCAGCAGTCTCCCCATTAGACTGGACAATGAGCAGTTCTTC. Amino acid sequence: CASSLPIRLDNEQFF.

The rearrangement links TRBV3-1 to TRBJ2-3; perhaps TRBD1 as D (6 bases). Trimming pared 1 base from V and 2 bases from J, leaving 31 bases between. This CDR3 is 22 amino acids long. Germline lookup yields CDR1 LGHDT and CDR2 YNNKEL (reference sequence). Written as DNA, the CDR3 is TGTGCCAGCAGCCAAGCTCACGAACAGGATCGTGGACAGCACAAAAACACAGATACGCAGTATTTT. Its translation is CASSQAHEQDRGQHKNTDTQYF.

This clonotype occurred many times. This chain uses TRBV10-3 with TRBJ1-1; the D is unclear. Germline CDR1 and CDR2: ENHRY and SYGVKD. Trimming cost V 4 bases and J 1 base, with 10 bases left between them. CDR3 size: 14 residues. The CDR3 protein is CAISATNENTEAFF. For the CDR3, the DNA is TGTGCCATCAGTGCCACAAACGAGAACACTGAAGCTTTCTTT.

The gene calls are TRBV29-1 and TRBJ1-1; D gene unclear. The CDR3 sequence is 11 residues long. V dropped 7 bases and J dropped 3 bases, with 9 bases sitting between them. Germline lookup yields CDR1 SQVTM and CDR2 ANQGSEA. CDR3 in DNA: TGCAGCGGGCTTGAATACACTGAAGCTTTCTTT. Its protein is CSGLEYTEAFF.

This clonotype was counted ten times or more. The gene calls are TRBV7-9 and TRBJ2-7; no firm D call. V dropped 6 bases and J dropped 0 bases, with 15 bases sitting between them. The germline V gene encodes CDR1 SEHNR and CDR2 FQNEAQ (reference sequence). The CDR3 is 15 residues long. The CDR3 DNA reads as TGTGCCAGCAGTTACGTCAGCACCTCCTCCTACGAGCAGTACTTC. It translates to CASSYVSTSSYEQYF.

V gene TRBV7-9 combines with J gene TRBJ1-3, with 7 bases fitting TRBD1. Germline V gene data show CDR1 as SEHNR and CDR2 as FQNEAQ (reference sequence). The CDR3 length is 18 residues. V gave up 5 bases and J gave up 3 bases; unmatched junction bases: 16. CDR3 in amino acids: CASSPLLARGQNGNTIYF. As DNA, the CDR3 is TGTGCCAGCAGCCCCCTCCTGGCTCGGGGACAGAATGGAAACACCATATATTTT.

This clonotype was seen at least ten times. V and J are TRBV2 and TRBJ1-1, with D tentatively TRBD1 (5 bases). The CDR3 sequence is 17 residues long. Germline V gene sequence: CDR1 SNHLY, CDR2 FYNNEI. The V end lost 2 bases, the J end lost 2 bases, and 18 bases lay between the germline ends. The DNA of the CDR3 is TGTGCCAGCAGTGAAAATCCCGGGACCACCAGTAACACTGAAGCTTTCTTT. Translated: CASSENPGTTSNTEAFF.

This clonotype was found many times. The J gene is TRBJ1-2, the V gene TRBV2; D is ambiguous. This CDR3 has 15 residues. V gave up 1 base and J gave up 2 bases, with 11 bases separating them. Germline assignment: CDR1 SNHLY and CDR2 FYNNEI. CDR3 sequence: CASSEGEGGNYGYTF. The CDR3 nucleotides are TGTGCCAGCAGTGAAGGCGAGGGTGGAAACTATGGCTACACCTTC.

This clonotype was detected many times. The V and J genes are TRBV30 and TRBJ2-7; D call uncertain. The CDR3 length is 14 residues. Germline-derived CDR1 and CDR2 are GTSNPN and SVGIG (reference sequence). V lost 4 bases and J 2 bases, leaving 15 bases between the germline ends. CDR3: CAWTRTASPYEQYF. CDR3 sequence (DNA): TGTGCCTGGACCCGGACGGCCAGTCCCTACGAGCAGTACTTC.

The chain has TRBV7-2 and TRBJ2-3; 8 bases map to TRBD2. Germline assignment: CDR1 SGHTA and CDR2 FQGNSA. CDR3 size: 16 residues. V was clipped by 5 bases and J by 5 bases; unmatched bases: 12. The chain's CDR3 is CASSKGLVELGDTQYF. The CDR3 DNA reads TGTGCCAGCAGCAAGGGACTAGTCGAGTTGGGAGATACGCAGTATTTT.

This clonotype showed up just a few times. The gene calls are TRBV19 and TRBJ1-5, with D tentatively TRBD1 (5 bases). V lost 4 bases and J 1 base, leaving 11 bases between the germline ends. The CDR3 contains 15 residues. Germline assignment: CDR1 LNHDA and CDR2 SQIVND (reference sequence). The CDR3: CASSNGGLSNQPQHF. The CDR3 DNA is TGTGCCAGTAGTAACGGGGGATTAAGCAATCAGCCCCAGCATTTT.

The chain carries TRBV28 and TRBJ1-4; D perhaps matches TRBD1 (6 bases). This CDR3 region has 15 residues. Germline V gene lookup returns CDR1 MDHEN and CDR2 SYDVKM. V was pared by 6 bases and J by 7 bases, with 18 bases between. CDR3 loop: CASSPKGGIGEKLFF. CDR3 nucleotides: TGTGCCAGCAGCCCCAAGGGGGGGATCGGTGAAAAACTGTTTTTT.

The rearrangement joins TRBV30 to TRBJ1-6, with 7 bases that match TRBD1. The CDR3 sequence is 13 residues long. V gave up 7 bases and J gave up 7 bases; unmatched junction bases: 7. The germline CDR1 and CDR2 sequences are GTSNPN and SVGIG (reference sequence). The CDR3 reads CASQGQPNSPLHF. The CDR3, as DNA: TGTGCCTCCCAGGGACAGCCAAATTCACCCCTCCACTTT.

This clonotype has at least ten counts. The chain links TRBV2 to TRBJ1-6; D unclear. From germline, CDR1 is SNHLY and CDR2 FYNNEI. V lost 5 bases and J 5 bases, leaving 10 bases between the germline ends. The CDR3 runs 14 residues. CDR3 in DNA: TGTGCCAGCAGTCCTGGACGGAATAATTCACCCCTCCACTTT. Its protein is CASSPGRNNSPLHF. Full variable domain (outside the CDR3, taken from reference TRBV2 and TRBJ1-6): EPEVTQTPSHQVTQMGQEVILRCVPISNHLYFYWYRQILGQKVEFLVSFYNNEISEKSEIFDDQFSVERPDGSNFTLKIRSTKLEDSAMYFCASSPGRNNSPLHFGNGTRLTVT.

This clonotype has a count of ten or more. The V and J genes are TRBV11-3 and TRBJ2-7; D not certain. The CDR3 is made up of 12 amino acids. The germline gives CDR1 SGHNT, CDR2 YENEEA. Trimming cost V 8 bases and J 3 bases, with 11 bases left between them. CDR3 nucleotides: TGTGCCAGCGGCAAGGGAAACTACGAGCAGTACTTC. Protein sequence: CASGKGNYEQYF.

This clonotype has a handful of counts. V gene TRBV6-1 combines with J gene TRBJ1-5; D unresolved. Trimming pared 6 bases from V and 0 bases from J, leaving 9 bases between. This CDR3 region has 14 residues. Germline-derived CDR1 and CDR2 are MNHNS and SASEGT. For the CDR3, the DNA is TGTGCCAGCAGGGGCTTAGATAGCAATCAGCCCCAGCATTTT. Translating it yields CASRGLDSNQPQHF.

Ten or more counts support this clonotype. The chain is built from TRBV2 and TRBJ2-2; the match to TRBD2 covers 9 bases. The V and J ends lost 9 bases and 7 bases, in that order; junction bases with no gene match: 9. Germline V gene lookup returns CDR1 SNHLY and CDR2 FYNNEI. The CDR3 extends over 14 amino acids. The chain's CDR3 is CASGTSSSVGELFF. In DNA, the CDR3 is TGTGCCAGTGGGACTAGCTCTTCGGTCGGGGAGCTGTTTTTT.

This clonotype was detected ten times or more. This rearrangement joins TRBV28 to TRBJ1-2, with a tentative D call TRBD1 (6 bases). This CDR3 comprises 14 residues. V was shortened by 1 base and J by 7 bases, with 13 bases between the two germline ends. Looked up from germline, CDR1 is MDHEN and CDR2 is SYDVKM. CDR3 nucleotide sequence: TGTGCCAGCAGTTTATTGACCCAGGGGTTTGGCTACACCTTC. It is translated as CASSLLTQGFGYTF.

About this clonotype itself: This sequence may be a read error, since a much larger clone differs from it by one base. The chain employs TRBV6-2 or TRBV6-3 and TRBJ2-4; 10 positions agree with TRBD2. Germline CDR1 MNHEY, CDR2 SVGEGT. This CDR3 contains 20 residues. The chain's CDR3 is CASSHSIVGLAVIAKNIQYF. CDR3 sequence (DNA): TGTGCCAGCAGTCACTCGATCGTTGGACTAGCGGTTATAGCCAAAAACATTCAGTACTTC.

This clonotype was detected ten times or more. The chain is built from TRBV12-3 or TRBV12-4 and TRBJ2-1, with D tentatively TRBD1 (5 bases). V was cut by 5 bases and J by 9 bases, with 20 bases left in between. CDR3 length equals 15 residues. Written as DNA, the CDR3 is TGTGCCAGCAGTCCCGGCCGCCGTGGAAGGGGTGAGCAGTTCTTC. This gives the protein CASSPGRRGRGEQFF.